The 8 T cell receptor beta chains below come from one sample, sequenced in a study of cytomegalovirus exposure and HLA in healthy donors. The PCR was carried out with 60 Vbeta primers and 13 Jbeta primers. Sequenced by immunoSEQ multiplex PCR; TCRdb stores in-frame clones only, minus some. The table includes about 150,000 clones, 60% to 85% detected once. The sample taken for sequencing was PBMCs. The source is a man aged 35 to 55 in good health and CMV-seronegative.

The chain has TRBV27 and TRBJ2-1; a possible D gene is TRBD1 (6 bases). V was cut by 2 bases and J by 4 bases, with 21 bases left in between. Germline V gives CDR1 MNHEY, CDR2 SMNVEV (reference sequence). The CDR3 runs 18 residues. The CDR3 here is CASSLLSGTTTGYNEQFF. DNA of the CDR3: TGTGCCAGCAGTTTACTCTCCGGGACAACGACGGGTTACAATGAGCAGTTCTTC.

The chain joins TRBV19 to TRBJ2-5; D ambiguous. CDR1 is LNHDA, CDR2 SQIVND, per germline (reference sequence). The CDR3 runs to 15 residues. V was cut by 7 bases and J by 4 bases, with 19 bases left in between. The CDR3 here is CASMDRQTPSETQYF. The CDR3 coding sequence is TGTGCCAGTATGGATAGGCAGACACCTTCAGAGACCCAGTACTTC.

The V gene is TRBV5-4, the J gene TRBJ2-1; no definite D call. CDR1 and CDR2 (germline): SGHNT, YYREEE (reference sequence). The CDR3 consists of 14 residues. V was pared by 1 base and J by 10 bases, with 15 bases between. The DNA for the CDR3 is TGTGCCAGCAGCTTGAGTACTCCACTCGAAGAGCAGTTCTTC. This gives the protein CASSLSTPLEEQFF.

In this sample, this clone turned up once. The gene calls are TRBV21-1 and TRBJ1-5. TRBV21-1 is tagged as a pseudogene. This CDR3 is 18 amino acids long. The CDR3 region has the DNA TGTGCCAGCAGCAAAGAGCTTGGAGTCACCAATAGCAATCAGCCCCAGCATTTT. Residues: CASSKELGVTNSNQPQHF.

This clone has a single count. The V and J genes are TRBV5-1 and TRBJ2-7; 8 bases are a match to TRBD2. With 4 bases clipped from V and 0 bases from J, the junction kept 6 bases outside the gene matches. The CDR3 totals 15 residues. Per germline, CDR1 SGHRS and CDR2 YFSETQ. The chain's CDR3 is CASSPRGRSSYEQYF. CDR3 coding DNA: TGCGCCAGCAGCCCTCGCGGGAGGAGCTCCTACGAGCAGTACTTC.

J is TRBJ2-4 and V is TRBV21-1; TRBD1 is the table's D call and was not checked against the DNA. TRBV21-1 is a pseudogene locus. CDR3 length equals 15 residues. This CDR3 reads CASSKAGRTKNIQYF. In DNA form, the CDR3 reads TGTGCCAGCAGCAAAGCGGGCAGGACCAAAAACATTCAGTACTTC.

This chain links TRBV7-3 with TRBJ2-3; TRBD2 matches 7 bases. J was trimmed by 3 bases and V by 1 base; bases with no gene match: 7. This CDR3 region has 16 residues. Germline-derived CDR1 and CDR2 are SGHTA and FQGTGA. In DNA, the CDR3 is TGTGCCAGCAGCTTAAATCTGGGGGGAGGGACAGATACGCAGTATTTT. It specifies CASSLNLGGGTDTQYF.

This chain joins TRBV4-1 and TRBJ1-4, with a tentative D call TRBD1 (5 bases). The CDR3 has 15 amino acids. Germline assignment: CDR1 MGHRA and CDR2 YSYEKL. Trimming stripped 2 bases from V and 1 base from J, with 8 bases between. CDR3 DNA: TGCGCCAGCAGCCAAAACAGGCAAACTAATGAAAAACTGTTTTTT. It specifies CASSQNRQTNEKLFF.